The rows below give T cell receptor beta chains drawn from one sample of a study of blood T cell repertoires in COVID-19. The repertoire was sequenced with immunoSEQ multiplex PCR; TCRdb's copy has only in-frame clones and lacks some. The data hold approximately 200,000 clones, with 65% to 90% observed a single time. Specimen: peripheral blood. These receptors were collected from a woman aged 45 to 65 with acute or convalescent COVID-19. The CDR3 runs from the conserved cysteine through the conserved F or W. The order of the fields is D gene, J gene, V gene, clone size, CDR3 DNA, CDR3 protein. D genes are given only for firm matches. The size of a clone is reported for some rows only, either as once, few or many, or as a class for expanded clones.

.,TRBJ2-3,TRBV10-2,.,TGCGCCAGCAGTCCCACTAGCACAGATACGCAGTATTTT,CASSPTSTDTQYF
.,TRBJ1-5,TRBV30,.,TGTGCCTGGTCCAGTAATAGCAATCAGCCCCAGCATTTT,CAWSSNSNQPQHF
.,TRBJ1-6,TRBV5-4,.,TGTGCCAGCAGCCCACAAGGGGCCCGTTCACCCCTCCACTTT,CASSPQGARSPLHF
.,TRBJ1-5,TRBV7-9,.,TGTGCCAGCAGCGCTACAGGGAGCAATCAGCCCCAGCATTTT,CASSATGSNQPQHF
.,TRBJ1-2,TRBV15,once,TGTGCCACCAGCAGAGGGGAGTCCTATGGCTACACCTTC,CATSRGESYGYTF
.,TRBJ2-3,TRBV19,once,TGTGCCAGCGAGGCTGGCTACAGGCTCGCAGATACGCAGTATTTT,CASEAGYRLADTQYF
.,TRBJ1-1,TRBV4-1,.,TGCGCCAGCAGCCAGCCACAGGGTACGGACACTGAAGCTTTCTTT,CASSQPQGTDTEAFF
.,TRBJ2-1,TRBV27,.,TGTGCCAGCAGTTTATCGTTCCCGGGAGTAGTCTACAATGAGCAGTTCTTC,CASSLSFPGVVYNEQFF
TRBD1,TRBJ2-4,TRBV3-1/TRBV3-2,.,TGTGCCAGCAGCCTAGGGACAGGGGGGATGATAAGGCCCAAAAACATTCAGTACTTC,CASSLGTGGMIRPKNIQYF
.,TRBJ1-2,TRBV24-1,.,TGTGCCACCAGTGCGGGGACATTTGGCTACACCTTC,CATSAGTFGYTF
TRBD1,TRBJ1-5,TRBV5-6,.,TGTGCCAGCAGGGACACACCGGGACAGGGGAAAATGCCCCAGCATTTT,CASRDTPGQGKMPQHF
.,TRBJ2-7,TRBV25-1,.,TGTGCCAGCAGTGACAGGGGCTTTTTTGAGCAGTACTTC,CASSDRGFFEQYF
TRBD1,TRBJ1-4,TRBV19,.,TGTGCCAGTAAAACAGGGGCCGGAAAACTGTTTTTT,CASKTGAGKLFF
TRBD1,TRBJ2-2,TRBV18,.,TGTGCCAGCTCGGCCGGGACAGGGGGCACATCCGGGGAGCTGTTTTTT,CASSAGTGGTSGELFF
.,TRBJ2-5,TRBV30,.,TGTGCCTGGAGTGGGGCCGCTCCCGTGTTGGAGACCCAGTACTTC,CAWSGAAPVLETQYF
.,TRBJ2-1,TRBV7-2,.,TGTGCCAGCAGCTCCCGATATGGGGGCCTCGGTAATGAGCAGTTCTTC,CASSSRYGGLGNEQFF
TRBD2,TRBJ2-1,TRBV6-1,.,TGTGCCAGCAGTGAAGAGGCGGGAGGGCCTTTCTATGAGCAGTTCTTC,CASSEEAGGPFYEQFF
.,TRBJ1-4,TRBV2,.,TGTGCCAGCAGCCCCACGGGTAAACTGTTTTTT,CASSPTGKLFF
.,TRBJ1-1,TRBV4-1,.,TGCGCCAGCAGCCCGAACGACCGGGACTACGGGGGAGCTTTCTTT,CASSPNDRDYGGAFF
.,TRBJ2-5,TRBV5-1,.,TGCGCCAGCAGCTTGGCAGGGGCTGGAGAAGAGACCCAGTACTTC,CASSLAGAGEETQYF
.,TRBJ2-5,TRBV18,.,TGTGCCAGCTCACCACCGACAGGCCTAGGCTACCAAGAGACCCAGTACTTC,CASSPPTGLGYQETQYF
TRBD1,TRBJ1-2,TRBV29-1,few,TGCAGCGTTCGGGACAGGGTGGTCGGTTATGGCTACACCTTC,CSVRDRVVGYGYTF